Listed below are T cell receptor beta chains from one sample, sequenced in a study of cytomegalovirus exposure and HLA in healthy donors. Sequenced by immunoSEQ multiplex PCR; TCRdb stores in-frame clones only, minus some. The table includes 120,000 or so clones, around 81% detected once. The sequenced sample was PBMCs. The receptor set was obtained from a woman aged 35 to 49 in good health and CMV-seronegative. Both conserved end residues are part of each CDR3. A D gene is named only where the DNA matches it firmly. Size is stated for part of the rows, as once, few or many counts, or as a class when the clone is expanded.

clone_size j_call v_call d_call cdr3_aa cdr3_nt
NA TRBJ1-2 TRBV5-1 TRBD1 CASSFGTGGLYGYTF TGCGCCAGCAGCTTCGGGACAGGGGGCCTCTATGGCTACACCTTC
NA TRBJ1-1 TRBV7-9 TRBD1 CASSLDRVVMNTEAFF TGTGCCAGCAGCTTGGACAGGGTAGTTATGAACACTGAAGCTTTCTTT
NA TRBJ1-2 TRBV27 TRBD1 CASRRTGENYGYTF TGTGCCAGCAGAAGGACAGGGGAAAACTATGGCTACACCTTC
NA TRBJ2-7 TRBV5-4 TRBD2 CASSRSGTRPYEQYF TGTGCCAGCAGCAGATCCGGGACTAGACCCTACGAGCAGTACTTC
NA TRBJ1-5 TRBV18 TRBD1 CASSPGTGEPQHF TGTGCCAGCTCACCGGGTACAGGGGAGCCCCAGCATTTT
NA TRBJ1-1 TRBV28 TRBD1 CASSQTGGRDTEAFF TGTGCCAGCAGCCAGACAGGGGGCCGGGACACTGAAGCTTTCTTT
NA TRBJ2-7 TRBV28 TRBD1 CASSYPGQDAYEQYF TGTGCCAGCAGTTACCCGGGACAGGACGCCTACGAGCAGTACTTC
NA TRBJ1-1 TRBV10-1 NA CASSESRGTDTEAFF TGCGCCAGCAGTGAGTCAAGGGGCACGGACACTGAAGCTTTCTTT
NA TRBJ1-2 TRBV7-6 TRBD1 CASSLDSSGQGHGYTF TGTGCCAGCAGCTTAGATTCTTCGGGACAGGGGCATGGCTACACCTTC
NA TRBJ2-1 TRBV27 TRBD2 CASSLSRGLAVNEQFF TGTGCCAGCAGTTTATCTAGGGGACTAGCGGTGAATGAGCAGTTCTTC
NA TRBJ2-1 TRBV11-1 TRBD1 CASSFGTAYNEQFF TGTGCCAGCAGCTTCGGGACAGCCTACAATGAGCAGTTCTTC
NA TRBJ1-1 TRBV7-9 TRBD1 CASSPATGMNTEAFF TGTGCCAGCAGCCCCGCGACAGGGATGAACACTGAAGCTTTCTTT
NA TRBJ1-1 TRBV28 NA CASRTDRYEAFF TGTGCCAGCAGGACCGACAGGTATGAAGCTTTCTTT
NA TRBJ2-7 TRBV18 TRBD2 CASSPQGLAGGYEQYF TGTGCCAGCTCACCACAAGGACTAGCGGGAGGTTACGAGCAGTACTTC
NA TRBJ2-2 TRBV11-2 TRBD2 CASSLDQRGTGELFF TGTGCCAGCAGCTTAGATCAGCGGGGCACCGGGGAGCTGTTTTTT
NA TRBJ1-4 TRBV7-9 NA CASSGTTGKVNEKLFF TGTGCCAGCAGCGGTACTACAGGGAAAGTTAATGAAAAACTGTTTTTT
few TRBJ1-1 TRBV5-1 NA CASSTMNTEAFF TGCGCCAGCAGTACAATGAACACTGAAGCTTTCTTT
NA TRBJ2-1 TRBV9 TRBD2 CASSVNGGSYNEQFF TGTGCCAGCAGCGTAAACGGGGGGTCCTACAATGAGCAGTTCTTC
NA TRBJ2-7 TRBV15 NA CATSRDHDQANEQYF TGTGCCACCAGCAGAGATCACGACCAGGCGAACGAGCAGTACTTC
NA TRBJ2-3 TRBV10-3 TRBD1 CAISEPNRGDTQYF TGTGCCATCAGTGAGCCCAACAGGGGAGATACGCAGTATTTT
NA TRBJ1-5 TRBV27 TRBD1 CASSPLDPANGGTGQPQHF TGTGCCAGCAGTCCCCTAGACCCAGCCAATGGTGGGACAGGTCAGCCCCAGCATTTT
NA TRBJ1-2 TRBV6-5 TRBD1 CASSRGQGRDGYTF TGTGCCAGCAGCCGCGGACAGGGAAGAGATGGCTACACCTTC
NA TRBJ1-1 TRBV7-3 NA CASSLGATAAEAFF TGTGCCAGCAGCTTAGGTGCGACCGCGGCTGAAGCTTTCTTT
few TRBJ2-7 TRBV4-1 NA CASSRSSRDKSYEQYF TGCGCCAGCAGCCGTAGCTCCCGGGACAAATCCTACGAGCAGTACTTC
NA TRBJ2-4 TRBV2 TRBD1 CASSEEGQDSAKNIQYF TGTGCCAGCAGTGAAGAGGGACAGGATTCTGCCAAAAACATTCAGTACTTC
NA TRBJ2-7 TRBV10-1 NA CASSREGAYEQYF TGCGCCAGCAGTCGAGAGGGGGCCTACGAGCAGTACTTC
NA TRBJ2-7 TRBV6-4 TRBD2 CASSVTSGDTYEQYF TGTGCCAGCAGTGTTACTAGCGGGGATACCTACGAGCAGTACTTC
few TRBJ2-7 TRBV6-6 TRBD1 CASRWTGRRNEQYF TGTGCCAGCAGATGGACAGGGCGTAGGAACGAGCAGTACTTC
NA TRBJ1-1 TRBV4-3 TRBD1 CASSLYRGSITEAFF TGCGCCAGCAGCCTATACAGGGGTAGTATCACTGAAGCTTTCTTT
NA TRBJ1-4 TRBV5-6 TRBD1 CASSSGQGNEKLFF TGTGCCAGCAGCTCTGGACAGGGTAATGAAAAACTGTTTTTT
NA TRBJ1-1 TRBV2 TRBD1 CASSDSQGEDEAFF TGTGCCAGCAGTGATTCGCAGGGGGAGGATGAAGCTTTCTTT
NA TRBJ2-1 TRBV6-1 NA CASSEVVIAKNIQFF TGTGCCAGCAGTGAAGTTGTCATAGCCAAAAACATTCAGTTCTTC
NA TRBJ2-2 TRBV30 NA CAWSGGANTGELFF TGTGCCTGGAGTGGGGGGGCGAACACCGGGGAGCTGTTTTTT
NA TRBJ2-3 TRBV27 TRBD2 CASSFRAGTDTQYF TGTGCCAGCAGTTTCCGAGCGGGGACAGATACGCAGTATTTT
NA TRBJ2-1 TRBV7-3 NA CASSPALGLSSYNEQFF TGTGCCAGCAGCCCGGCTTTGGGCCTTAGCTCCTACAATGAGCAGTTCTTC
NA TRBJ2-3 TRBV5-1 TRBD2 CASSPGLAGSTDTQYF TGCGCCAGCAGCCCCGGACTAGCGGGATCGACAGATACGCAGTATTTT
NA TRBJ2-5 TRBV4-1 NA CASSRGETQYF TGCGCCAGCAGCCGAGGAGAGACCCAGTACTTC
NA TRBJ2-2 TRBV7-9 NA CASSLSLLYTGELFF TGTGCCAGCAGCCTTAGCCTGTTGTACACCGGGGAGCTGTTTTTT
NA TRBJ2-2 TRBV11-3 NA CASSSRTGKGVTGELFF TGTGCCAGCAGCTCCCGGACCGGGAAGGGTGTCACCGGGGAGCTGTTTTTT
NA TRBJ2-3 TRBV6-1 TRBD2 CASSERIGGAGTDTQYF TGTGCCAGCAGTGAACGGATCGGGGGGGCCGGCACAGATACGCAGTATTTT
NA TRBJ2-7 TRBV6-1 NA CASSEARNEQYF TGTGCCAGCAGTGAAGCGCGCAACGAGCAGTACTTC
NA TRBJ1-2 TRBV29-1 NA CSVQQGYGYTF TGCAGCGTTCAACAGGGCTATGGCTACACCTTC
NA TRBJ2-1 TRBV5-8 TRBD1 CASSIGQAKYNEQFF TGTGCCAGCAGCATCGGACAGGCTAAATACAATGAGCAGTTCTTC
NA TRBJ2-7 TRBV7-9 NA CASSPVGFFYEQYF TGTGCCAGCAGCCCCGTCGGGTTTTTTTACGAGCAGTACTTC
NA TRBJ1-2 TRBV27 NA CASSSPGGGRGYTF TGTGCCAGCAGTTCCCCGGGAGGGGGGCGTGGCTACACCTTC
NA TRBJ2-7 TRBV5-4 TRBD1 CASSLGGQGGYEQYF TGTGCCAGCAGCTTGGGAGGACAGGGCGGCTACGAGCAGTACTTC
NA TRBJ2-2 TRBV9 NA CASSVAGASPGELFF TGTGCCAGCAGCGTAGCTGGAGCTAGTCCCGGGGAGCTGTTTTTT
NA TRBJ1-2 TRBV5-6 TRBD1 CASSQGVTYGYTF TGTGCCAGCAGCCAGGGGGTAACCTATGGCTACACCTTC
NA TRBJ2-2 TRBV19 TRBD1 CASRHRGPGGELFF TGTGCCAGTAGACATAGGGGGCCGGGCGGGGAGCTGTTTTTT
NA TRBJ1-1 TRBV19 NA CASRPAGAGTEAFF TGTGCCAGTAGACCTGCAGGGGCTGGGACTGAAGCTTTCTTT
NA TRBJ2-3 TRBV13 NA CASSPRDTRITDTQYF TGTGCCAGCAGCCCAAGGGACACTCGGATCACAGATACGCAGTATTTT
NA TRBJ1-4 TRBV27 NA CASRNGASSNEKLFF TGTGCCAGCAGAAATGGGGCTTCTTCTAATGAAAAACTGTTTTTT